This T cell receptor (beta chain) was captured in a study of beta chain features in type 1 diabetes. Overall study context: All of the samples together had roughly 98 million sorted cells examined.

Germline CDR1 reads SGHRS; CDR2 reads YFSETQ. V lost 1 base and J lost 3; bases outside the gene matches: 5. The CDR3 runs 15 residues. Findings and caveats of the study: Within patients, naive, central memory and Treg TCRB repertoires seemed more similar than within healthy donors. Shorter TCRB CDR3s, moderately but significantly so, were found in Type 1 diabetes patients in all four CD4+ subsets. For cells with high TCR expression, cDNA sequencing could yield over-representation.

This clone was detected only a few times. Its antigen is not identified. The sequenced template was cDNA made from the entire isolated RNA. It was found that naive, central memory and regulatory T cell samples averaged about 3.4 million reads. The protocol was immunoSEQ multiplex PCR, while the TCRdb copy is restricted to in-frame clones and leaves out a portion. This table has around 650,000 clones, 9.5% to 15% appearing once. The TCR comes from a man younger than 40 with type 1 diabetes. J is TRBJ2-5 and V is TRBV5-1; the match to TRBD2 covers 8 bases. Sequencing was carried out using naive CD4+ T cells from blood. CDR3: CASSLSPGGEETQYF. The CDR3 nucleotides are TGCGCCAGCAGCTTGTCGCCCGGGGGGGAAGAGACCCAGTACTTC.